This T cell receptor (beta chain) was sequenced during a study of OX40 agonist ivuxolimab in advanced cancers. At the level of the study: Three patients got partial responses; one had hepatocellular carcinoma and two had cutaneous melanoma. Findings and limits, study-wide: Low clonal expansion, among the lowest seen, marked partial responders at 0.1-3.0 mg/kg. CD8+ T cells averaged more expanded clones than CD4+.

The CDR3 extends over 10 amino acids. The germline CDR1 and CDR2 sequences are MNHNY and SVGAGI (reference sequence). V gave up 10 bases and J gave up 3 bases, with 6 bases separating them. Sequencing was performed with immunoSEQ multiplex PCR; in TCRdb, only in-frame clones are kept and a portion is missing. The sample carries approximately 76,000 clones, around nine tenths recorded once. As concerns this clone: Its antigen is still unknown.

Sampling of blood occurred at baseline, cycle 4 day 1, and cycle 7 day 1. Sequenced here: CD4+ or CD8+ T cells sorted from blood, sampled in a trial of the OX40 agonist ivuxolimab. This receptor was identified in an adult with an advanced solid tumor such as melanoma, head and neck, liver or kidney cancer. The rearrangement links TRBV6-6 to TRBJ2-5; no definite D call. The chain's CDR3 is CATSEETQYF. The CDR3 region has the DNA TGTGCCACCTCGGAAGAGACCCAGTACTTC.